Listed below are T cell receptor beta chains from one sample, sequenced in a study of control samples from healthy donors and cancer patients. Only in-frame clones appear in the TCRdb table, and some are missing; sequencing was by immunoSEQ multiplex PCR. This table has roughly 130,000 clones, approximately 94% appearing once. Sequenced material: PBMCs. These receptors all stem from a man aged 50 to 59 with head and neck cancer. The CDR3 runs from the conserved cysteine through the conserved F or W. Each record gives: CDR3 DNA, CDR3 protein, V gene, clone size, J gene, D gene. D genes are given only for firm matches. Clone size, where shown, is once, few, many, or a class for clones that have expanded.

CDR3 DNA: TGTGCCAGCAGTTACTCTGGCAGGGGGCGTCAAGAGACCCAGTACTTC
CDR3 protein: CASSYSGRGRQETQYF
V gene: TRBV6-5
clone size: NA
J gene: TRBJ2-5
D gene: TRBD1

CDR3 DNA: TGCGCCAGCAGCCAAGAGGGTGTGCAAGCTAATGAAAAACTGTTTTTT
CDR3 protein: CASSQEGVQANEKLFF
V gene: TRBV4-3
clone size: NA
J gene: TRBJ1-4
D gene: NA

CDR3 DNA: TGCGCCAGCAGTGATAAAAGGGGGCCCGGCAGGGGAAATCAGCCCCAGCATTTT
CDR3 protein: CASSDKRGPGRGNQPQHF
V gene: TRBV10-2
clone size: few
J gene: TRBJ1-5
D gene: TRBD1

CDR3 DNA: TGTGCCAGCTCACCGGGGCAGCCCACAGATACGCAGTATTTT
CDR3 protein: CASSPGQPTDTQYF
V gene: TRBV18
clone size: NA
J gene: TRBJ2-3
D gene: NA

CDR3 DNA: TGTGCCAGCAGTTTAGGGTCTAATGAAAAACTGTTTTTT
CDR3 protein: CASSLGSNEKLFF
V gene: TRBV12-3/TRBV12-4
clone size: NA
J gene: TRBJ1-4
D gene: NA

CDR3 DNA: TGTGCCAGCAGCCAAGATAATTTTAGCTCGGGGGATACGCAGTATTTT
CDR3 protein: CASSQDNFSSGDTQYF
V gene: TRBV3-1/TRBV3-2
clone size: once
J gene: TRBJ2-3
D gene: NA

CDR3 DNA: TGTGCCAGCAGTTACGGGTCGACAGGGGCCTATGGCTACACCTTC
CDR3 protein: CASSYGSTGAYGYTF
V gene: TRBV6-2/TRBV6-3
clone size: NA
J gene: TRBJ1-2
D gene: TRBD1

CDR3 DNA: TGTGCCAGCAGCCCTACTCAAGGGGGGAGAGCTGAAGCTTTCTTT
CDR3 protein: CASSPTQGGRAEAFF
V gene: TRBV7-2
clone size: NA
J gene: TRBJ1-1
D gene: NA

CDR3 DNA: TGTGCCAGCAGCTTACAGACCGCGGCAGAGTACCAAGAGACCCAGTACTTC
CDR3 protein: CASSLQTAAEYQETQYF
V gene: TRBV11-3
clone size: once
J gene: TRBJ2-5
D gene: NA

CDR3 DNA: TGTGCCAGCAGCTTAGCCCGGGACCCGGCCTATGGCTACACCTTC
CDR3 protein: CASSLARDPAYGYTF
V gene: TRBV7-6
clone size: NA
J gene: TRBJ1-2
D gene: NA

CDR3 DNA: TGCAGTGCAAGGACTAGCGGGGTCGAGTACTTC
CDR3 protein: CSARTSGVEYF
V gene: TRBV20-1
clone size: once
J gene: TRBJ2-7
D gene: TRBD2

CDR3 DNA: TGTGCCAGCAGCCAATTGAACACTGAAGCTTTCTTT
CDR3 protein: CASSQLNTEAFF
V gene: TRBV7-2
clone size: NA
J gene: TRBJ1-1
D gene: NA

CDR3 DNA: TGTGCCAGCAGTTTTGGCTACACCTACGAGCAGTACTTC
CDR3 protein: CASSFGYTYEQYF
V gene: TRBV6-2/TRBV6-3
clone size: NA
J gene: TRBJ2-7
D gene: NA

CDR3 DNA: TGTGCCAGCAATCCCTGGACAGGGGCCGAAGCCGGCGAGCAGTACTTC
CDR3 protein: CASNPWTGAEAGEQYF
V gene: TRBV28
clone size: NA
J gene: TRBJ2-7
D gene: TRBD1

CDR3 DNA: TGTGCCAGCAGCCAATGGACGGCTAGCTATGGCTACACCTTC
CDR3 protein: CASSQWTASYGYTF
V gene: TRBV3-1/TRBV3-2
clone size: NA
J gene: TRBJ1-2
D gene: NA

CDR3 DNA: TGTGCCAGCATGGTCGACAGGGGAGTATTACCAGATACGCAGTATTTT
CDR3 protein: CASMVDRGVLPDTQYF
V gene: TRBV28
clone size: NA
J gene: TRBJ2-3
D gene: TRBD1

CDR3 DNA: TGTGCCAGCAGCTCCGGGCGCGGGGCTTTCTTT
CDR3 protein: CASSSGRGAFF
V gene: TRBV7-2
clone size: NA
J gene: TRBJ1-1
D gene: NA

CDR3 DNA: TGCGCCAGCAGTCTGGACAGGGGACCCTACAATGAGCAGTTCTTC
CDR3 protein: CASSLDRGPYNEQFF
V gene: TRBV4-3
clone size: NA
J gene: TRBJ2-1
D gene: TRBD1

CDR3 DNA: TGTGCCAGCAGCTTAGGGGCAGGCCAGGGCGGCTACACCTTC
CDR3 protein: CASSLGAGQGGYTF
V gene: TRBV7-9
clone size: few
J gene: TRBJ1-2
D gene: NA

CDR3 DNA: TGTGCCTGGAGTGTAGGTCTAGCGGGGGGGAAGACCCAGTACTTC
CDR3 protein: CAWSVGLAGGKTQYF
V gene: TRBV30
clone size: once
J gene: TRBJ2-5
D gene: TRBD2

CDR3 DNA: TGTGCCAGCAGCTCGCCACGACAAGGGCAGTTCTTC
CDR3 protein: CASSSPRQGQFF
V gene: TRBV7-6
clone size: NA
J gene: TRBJ2-1
D gene: NA

CDR3 DNA: TGTGCCAGCAGAGACAGTTCCTTCTATGGCTACACCTTC
CDR3 protein: CASRDSSFYGYTF
V gene: TRBV6-5
clone size: NA
J gene: TRBJ1-2
D gene: NA

CDR3 DNA: TGTGCCAGCAGCTTTGGGTCAAACTCTGGAAACACCATATATTTT
CDR3 protein: CASSFGSNSGNTIYF
V gene: TRBV7-2
clone size: NA
J gene: TRBJ1-3
D gene: NA

CDR3 DNA: TGTGCCAGCTCACGTGACTTCACAGATACGCAGTATTTT
CDR3 protein: CASSRDFTDTQYF
V gene: TRBV18
clone size: NA
J gene: TRBJ2-3
D gene: NA

CDR3 DNA: TGTGCCACCAGTGCCGGGACAGGTGGAAGCAATCAGCCCCAGCATTTT
CDR3 protein: CATSAGTGGSNQPQHF
V gene: TRBV24-1
clone size: NA
J gene: TRBJ1-5
D gene: TRBD1

CDR3 DNA: TGTGCCAGCAGCGAATCCGGGACAGAAGAGACCCAGTACTTC
CDR3 protein: CASSESGTEETQYF
V gene: TRBV7-9
clone size: NA
J gene: TRBJ2-5
D gene: TRBD1

CDR3 DNA: TGTGCCAGCCCATTCGGCGGAGATAGCAATCAGCCCCAGCATTTT
CDR3 protein: CASPFGGDSNQPQHF
V gene: TRBV6-4
clone size: NA
J gene: TRBJ1-5
D gene: NA

CDR3 DNA: TGCAGCGTTGAGCGGCAGGGAAAAAACACCGGGGAGCTGTTTTTT
CDR3 protein: CSVERQGKNTGELFF
V gene: TRBV29-1
clone size: once
J gene: TRBJ2-2
D gene: NA

CDR3 DNA: TGTGCCAGCGCAGAAGGGAGCCAAGAGACCCAGTACTTC
CDR3 protein: CASAEGSQETQYF
V gene: TRBV27
clone size: few
J gene: TRBJ2-5
D gene: NA

CDR3 DNA: TGTGCCAGCAGTTTTGGTTTATATAATTCACCCCTCCACTTT
CDR3 protein: CASSFGLYNSPLHF
V gene: TRBV27
clone size: few
J gene: TRBJ1-6
D gene: NA

CDR3 DNA: TGCGCCAGCAGCCGTGGGACAGGGGGCGAGACCCAGTACTTC
CDR3 protein: CASSRGTGGETQYF
V gene: TRBV4-3
clone size: NA
J gene: TRBJ2-5
D gene: TRBD1

CDR3 DNA: TGTGCCAGCAAATCCCGGGGGGTTATGGGCGAGCAGTACTTC
CDR3 protein: CASKSRGVMGEQYF
V gene: TRBV5-8
clone size: once
J gene: TRBJ2-7
D gene: TRBD2

CDR3 DNA: TGTGCCAGCAGCCAAGGGACTCTCTTAGGGAGGATAGAAGAGACCCAGTACTTC
CDR3 protein: CASSQGTLLGRIEETQYF
V gene: TRBV4-2
clone size: few
J gene: TRBJ2-5
D gene: NA

CDR3 DNA: TGTGCCAGTAGTATTCCGGGAGTCAACACCGGGGAGCTGTTTTTT
CDR3 protein: CASSIPGVNTGELFF
V gene: TRBV19
clone size: NA
J gene: TRBJ2-2
D gene: NA

CDR3 DNA: TGTGCCAGCAGTCAAGGGGTTGGTTCACCCCTCCACTTT
CDR3 protein: CASSQGVGSPLHF
V gene: TRBV12-3/TRBV12-4
clone size: NA
J gene: TRBJ1-6
D gene: NA

CDR3 DNA: TGTGCCACCAGCAGAGGCCGGGGCGATAATCAGCCCCAGCATTTT
CDR3 protein: CATSRGRGDNQPQHF
V gene: TRBV15
clone size: NA
J gene: TRBJ1-5
D gene: NA

CDR3 DNA: TGTGCCTGGAGTCCCCCCCCGGGGTCGAACACTGAAGCTTTCTTT
CDR3 protein: CAWSPPPGSNTEAFF
V gene: TRBV30
clone size: once
J gene: TRBJ1-1
D gene: NA

CDR3 DNA: TGTGCCAGCTCACCTCCCCGGGGCCCTGCGAACACCGGGGAGCTGTTTTTT
CDR3 protein: CASSPPRGPANTGELFF
V gene: TRBV18
clone size: NA
J gene: TRBJ2-2
D gene: NA

CDR3 DNA: TGCGCCAGCAGGTTCCCGGGGGTGAACACTGAAGCTTTCTTT
CDR3 protein: CASRFPGVNTEAFF
V gene: TRBV5-1
clone size: NA
J gene: TRBJ1-1
D gene: NA

CDR3 DNA: TGTGCCAGCAGCGTAGCTACGAGTAGCGGGGGGTTCACAGATACGCAGTATTTT
CDR3 protein: CASSVATSSGGFTDTQYF
V gene: TRBV9
clone size: NA
J gene: TRBJ2-3
D gene: TRBD2

CDR3 DNA: TGTGCCAGCAGCGACCCCCCCTACGAGCAGTACTTC
CDR3 protein: CASSDPPYEQYF
V gene: TRBV7-2
clone size: NA
J gene: TRBJ2-7
D gene: NA

CDR3 DNA: TGTGCCAGCATGGTGGTCAACTATGGCTACACCTTC
CDR3 protein: CASMVVNYGYTF
V gene: TRBV12-3/TRBV12-4
clone size: NA
J gene: TRBJ1-2
D gene: NA

CDR3 DNA: TGTGCCAGCACCCCCGATACCCGGGACAACCGATACGAGCAGTACTTC
CDR3 protein: CASTPDTRDNRYEQYF
V gene: TRBV6-4
clone size: NA
J gene: TRBJ2-7
D gene: NA

CDR3 DNA: TGTGCCAGCAGCTCCCCTCAGGCGGGGGGCCACACAGATACGCAGTATTTT
CDR3 protein: CASSSPQAGGHTDTQYF
V gene: TRBV7-2
clone size: NA
J gene: TRBJ2-3
D gene: TRBD2

CDR3 DNA: TGTGCCATCAGTTCCGGGGTGGGGTCCTACGAGCAGTACTTC
CDR3 protein: CAISSGVGSYEQYF
V gene: TRBV10-3
clone size: NA
J gene: TRBJ2-7
D gene: NA

CDR3 DNA: TGTGCCACCAGTGATTTAGTTTCTTGGACAGGGATCTCAGAGACCCAGTACTTC
CDR3 protein: CATSDLVSWTGISETQYF
V gene: TRBV24-1
clone size: NA
J gene: TRBJ2-5
D gene: TRBD1

CDR3 DNA: TGTGCCAGTAGTATGATGGCGGGCGTCGCTTTCACTGAAGCTTTCTTT
CDR3 protein: CASSMMAGVAFTEAFF
V gene: TRBV19
clone size: NA
J gene: TRBJ1-1
D gene: NA

CDR3 DNA: TGTGCCAGTAGTCCAACAGGGGTCTACGAGCAGTACTTC
CDR3 protein: CASSPTGVYEQYF
V gene: TRBV19
clone size: NA
J gene: TRBJ2-7
D gene: TRBD1

CDR3 DNA: TGTGCCAGCAGCCTTACAGCTAACTATGGCTACACCTTC
CDR3 protein: CASSLTANYGYTF
V gene: TRBV14
clone size: NA
J gene: TRBJ1-2
D gene: NA

CDR3 DNA: TGTGCCACCAGCAGTCTCAGGGGGGGCGGCGAGCAGTACTTC
CDR3 protein: CATSSLRGGGEQYF
V gene: TRBV15
clone size: NA
J gene: TRBJ2-7
D gene: NA

CDR3 DNA: TGTGCCATCAGCGAGGGCAGGTTAAACTCTGGAAACACCATATATTTT
CDR3 protein: CAISEGRLNSGNTIYF
V gene: TRBV10-3
clone size: NA
J gene: TRBJ1-3
D gene: NA

CDR3 DNA: TGTGCCAGCAGCTTAGATCTGGCTAGCGGGGGAGACACAGATACGCAGTATTTT
CDR3 protein: CASSLDLASGGDTDTQYF
V gene: TRBV11-2
clone size: once
J gene: TRBJ2-3
D gene: TRBD2

CDR3 DNA: TGTGCCAGCAGCTTAGCAGGGGGTGGAAACACCATATATTTT
CDR3 protein: CASSLAGGGNTIYF
V gene: TRBV7-2
clone size: NA
J gene: TRBJ1-3
D gene: NA

CDR3 DNA: TGTGCCACCAGTGGACCAGGGTTCGACGGCTACACCTTC
CDR3 protein: CATSGPGFDGYTF
V gene: TRBV24-1
clone size: NA
J gene: TRBJ1-2
D gene: NA

CDR3 DNA: TGTGCCAGCAGCCAAGTAGTAGGGGGGCCGGGCACCGGGGAGCTGTTTTTT
CDR3 protein: CASSQVVGGPGTGELFF
V gene: TRBV4-2
clone size: once
J gene: TRBJ2-2
D gene: NA